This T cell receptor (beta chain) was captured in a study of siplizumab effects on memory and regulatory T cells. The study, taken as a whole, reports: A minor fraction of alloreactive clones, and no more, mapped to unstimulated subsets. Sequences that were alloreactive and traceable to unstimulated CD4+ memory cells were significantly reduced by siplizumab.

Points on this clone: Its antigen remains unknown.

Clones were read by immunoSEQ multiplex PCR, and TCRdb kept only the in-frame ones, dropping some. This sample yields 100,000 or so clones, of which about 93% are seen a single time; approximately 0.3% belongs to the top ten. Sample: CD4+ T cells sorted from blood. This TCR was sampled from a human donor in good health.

CDR3 in DNA: TGTGCCAGCAGCGTGGACATAAGCTATGCCTACGAGCAGTACTTC. It specifies CASSVDISYAYEQYF. The rearrangement links TRBV11-3 to TRBJ2-7; perhaps TRBD1 as D (5 bases). Trimming shortened V by 5 bases and J by 2 bases, and 16 bases separated the two germline ends. The CDR3 consists of 15 residues. The germline V gene has CDR1 SGHNT and CDR2 YENEEA. Based on the CDR3 plus reference TRBV11-3 and TRBJ2-7, the full variable domain is EAGVVQSPRYKIIEKKQPVAFWCNPISGHNTLYWYLQNLGQGPELLIRYENEEAVDDSQLPKDRFSAERLKGVDSTLKIQPAELGDSAVYLCASSVDISYAYEQYFGPGTRLTVT.